This T cell receptor beta chain is drawn from a study of blood T cell repertoires in COVID-19. Using immunoSEQ multiplex PCR, the repertoire was profiled, and TCRdb retains in-frame clones only, with some absent. The sample consists of about 83,000 clones, roughly 86% of them appearing once. The CDR3 extends over 14 amino acids. After removal of 5 bases from V and 8 bases from J, the junction contained 11 bases not matched to a gene. CDR1 is SEHNR, CDR2 FQNEAQ, per germline (reference sequence). Sequenced sample: peripheral blood. The source of this sequence is an older man with active or convalescent COVID-19. The chain employs TRBV7-9 and TRBJ1-1, with 7 bases lining up with TRBD1. In nucleotides, the CDR3 is TGTGCCAGCAGCCACGGACAGGAGAACGGGGAAGCTTTCTTT. Translation: CASSHGQENGEAFF.